The sequence of this TCR beta chain was determined in a study of T cells in Graves' hyperthyroidism and ophthalmopathy. Study in general: Blood from the periphery was taken at initial diagnosis, before any treatment.

Study-wide results and caveats: Ophthalmopathy and stable hyperthyroidism were separated by a 13 V-J model.

Hyperthyroidism of Graves' type that showed no ophthalmopathy progression within 18 months was stable. Diagnoses were made from clinical symptoms, serum measures (thyroxine and TRAb), thyroid ultrasound and orbital computed tomography. RNA transcripts provided the source from which TCR beta CDR3 regions were amplified. TCR CDR3 regions were first amplified by RT-PCR with HTBI primers. TCRdb reprocessed the multiplex PCR reads with MiXCR, giving one entry per CDR3 protein. The data contain 350,000 or so distinct CDR3 sequences, around 20% of them seen just once; the ten biggest clones take up over 45%. Turning to this clonotype: Its cognate antigen is unknown.

V shed 3 bases, J shed 7 bases, and the junction held 2 bases outside the gene matches. The CDR3 sequence is 13 residues long. Germline CDR1 and CDR2: DFQATT and SNEGSKA (reference sequence). Sequences were obtained from blood. The TCR comes from a woman in her forties or fifties with Graves' hyperthyroidism. The chain links TRBV20-1 to TRBJ2-5, with TRBD2 matching over 13 bases. Here the CDR3 DNA reads TGCAGTGCTAGTGGGACTAGCGGGACGACCCAGTACTTC. Translating it yields CSASGTSGTTQYF.